A single T cell receptor beta chain is shown here with its context. Its target is not known. Cells stained for CD3, CD4, CD8, CD45RA, CD27 and viability were sorted into four CD45RA/CD27 subsets. These data originate in a study of naive and memory T cell subsets. Findings and limits, study-wide: Possibly reflecting memory cells re-expressing CD45RA, a few larger clonotypes occurred in naive repertoires, especially CD8. In CD4 and CD8 cells, diversity dropped from naive through EMRA. Clonotypes are single alpha or beta chains, not paired receptors.

Two oligonucleotides, mixed equimolar, formed the beta constant-region primer covering TRBC1 and TRBC2. Ligated cDNA was amplified by four rounds of PCR with nested alpha and beta constant-region primers and SP2. A 12-nucleotide UMI and the SP2 primer were added to the cDNA 3' end by oligonucleotide ligation. Via MiXCR, TCRdb re-called the UMI-ligation and nested PCR reads, giving one row per CDR3 protein. The sample shows about 140,000 distinct CDR3 sequences, approximately 21% of them seen only once. The V gene's germline CDR1 is SGHNT and CDR2 YYREEE (reference sequence). This CDR3 spans 14 amino acids. With V trimmed by 6 bases and J by 6 bases, 7 bases remained unmatched.

Material for sequencing was naive CD8+ T cells from blood. J is TRBJ2-3 and V is TRBV5-4, with 10 bases that match TRBD2. This receptor was identified in a human donor in good health. CDR3 sequence: CASTPLAGSDTQYF. For the CDR3, the DNA is TGTGCCAGCACCCCACTAGCGGGATCTGATACGCAGTATTTT.